These 21 T cell receptor beta chains were sequenced from one sample in a study of blood T cell repertoires in COVID-19. The repertoire was sequenced with immunoSEQ multiplex PCR; TCRdb's copy has only in-frame clones and lacks some. Among about 59,000 clones listed, around 90% were seen once. Input material: peripheral blood. The receptors stem from a man older than 75 with acute or convalescent COVID-19.

The chain links TRBV13 to TRBJ1-1; D remains unclear. Looked up from germline, CDR1 is PRHDT and CDR2 is FYEKMQ (reference sequence). Trimming shortened V by 5 bases and J by 4 bases, and 14 bases separated the two germline ends. This CDR3 has 14 amino acids. DNA of the CDR3: TGTGCCAGCAGCCCGCGGACGGAGGTCACTGAAGCTTTCTTT. Amino acids: CASSPRTEVTEAFF.

This clone was seen a handful of times. The chain joins TRBV7-9 to TRBJ2-7, with 11 bases aligning to TRBD1. The trim removed 2 bases at V and 6 bases at J, leaving 6 bases unmatched. This CDR3 is built from 15 residues. Germline V CDR1 and CDR2: SEHNR, FQNEAQ (reference sequence). CDR3 amino acids: CASSLRGQGESEQYF. The CDR3 nucleotides read TGTGCCAGCAGCTTACGGGGACAGGGGGAATCCGAGCAGTACTTC.

V and J are TRBV5-5 and TRBJ1-3; 8 positions agree with TRBD1. The germline gives CDR1 SGHKS, CDR2 YYEKEE (reference sequence). V lost 4 bases to trimming and J lost 0 bases; unmatched junction nucleotides: 6. The CDR3 totals 16 residues. The DNA of the CDR3 is TGTGCCAGCAGCCGGGACAGGACTCTCTCTGGAAACACCATATATTTT. This sequence encodes CASSRDRTLSGNTIYF. The complete variable domain, with remaining parts taken from reference TRBV5-5 and TRBJ1-3, reads DAGVTQSPTHLIKTRGQQVTLRCSPISGHKSVSWYQQVLGQGPQFIFQYYEKEERGRGNFPDRFSARQFPNYSSELNVNALLLGDSALYLCASSRDRTLSGNTIYFGEGSWLTVV.

This chain uses TRBV5-1 with TRBJ2-1, with 14 bases lining up with TRBD2. Per the germline V gene, CDR1 is SGHRS and CDR2 is YFSETQ. After removal of 1 base from V and 3 bases from J, the junction contained 9 bases not matched to a gene. The CDR3 runs to 19 residues. The CDR3 DNA reads TGCGCCAGCAGCTTGAAGCCGACTAGCGGGGGGGTAAACTACAATGAGCAGTTCTTC. As protein: CASSLKPTSGGVNYNEQFF.

The chain combines TRBV28 with TRBJ2-3; 7 bases match TRBD1. CDR3 length: 16 amino acids. Unmatched junction bases numbered 10, after V lost 5 bases and J lost 2 bases. Germline lookup yields CDR1 MDHEN and CDR2 SYDVKM. As DNA, the CDR3 is TGTGCCAGCAGTCTACAGGGGACAGTCTACACAGATACGCAGTATTTT. Translation gives CASSLQGTVYTDTQYF.

This clone has a single count. The V call is TRBV3-1 (or the pseudogene TRBV3-2), the J call TRBJ1-1; no clear D gene. Looked up from germline, CDR1 is LGHDT and CDR2 is YNNKEL (reference sequence). The CDR3 has 14 residues. Trimming left V 3 bases short and J 6 bases short, with 14 bases between. As DNA, the CDR3 is TGTGCCAGCAGCCACCGGGTCGCCGAGGCTGAAGCTTTCTTT. Its protein product is CASSHRVAEAEAFF.

In DNA form, the CDR3 reads TGTGCCAGTAGTATCCCAAGGGGGCAGGGGGCCGGGGAGCTGTTTTTT. This codes for CASSIPRGQGAGELFF. V usage is TRBV19 and J usage is TRBJ2-2, with TRBD1 matching 7 bases. Germline V gene lookup returns CDR1 LNHDA and CDR2 SQIVND (reference sequence). The CDR3 runs to 16 residues. The junction had 10 bases not matched to a gene; V was cut back by 3 bases and J by 6 bases.

The chain recombines TRBV7-8 with TRBJ2-5, with 11 bases fitting TRBD2. The CDR3 has 17 residues. Germline V lookup: CDR1 SGHVS, CDR2 FQNEAQ. The junction had 7 bases not matched to a gene; V was cut back by 4 bases and J by 0 bases. The CDR3: CASSSGSSGGYQETQYF. The CDR3 region has the DNA TGTGCCAGCAGCTCGGGATCTAGCGGGGGGTACCAAGAGACCCAGTACTTC.

The chain couples TRBV18 to TRBJ2-1, with TRBD2 matching over 10 bases. Per the germline V gene, CDR1 is KGHSH and CDR2 is LQKENI. Trimming removed 3 bases from V and 6 bases from J; junction bases left unmatched: 5. The CDR3 has 15 residues. The CDR3 coding sequence is TGTGCCAGCTCACCTGCTAGCGGGAGTTTCAATGAGCAGTTCTTC. This translates into CASSPASGSFNEQFF.

The chain recombines TRBV7-8 with TRBJ1-1, with D maybe TRBD1 (5 bases). CDR1 and CDR2 from the germline V gene are SGHVS and FQNEAQ. The CDR3 is 18 residues long. Trimming shortened V by 7 bases and J by 1 base, and 25 bases separated the two germline ends. The CDR3 DNA sequence: TGTGCCAGCACCGACCTTAGGTCCGGGGGGATGGGGAACACTGAAGCTTTCTTT. The encoded protein is CASTDLRSGGMGNTEAFF.

This clone was found once. V and J are TRBV27 and TRBJ2-1; D is perhaps TRBD1 (5 bases). This CDR3 comprises 13 residues. Germline CDR1 MNHEY, CDR2 SMNVEV (reference sequence). The V gene lost 2 bases and the J gene lost 10 bases, with 12 bases spanning the gap. CDR3 in DNA: TGTGCCAGCAGTTTACTTAAGACAGTCGAGCAGTTCTTC. Protein sequence: CASSLLKTVEQFF.

The V gene is TRBV3-1 (or the pseudogene TRBV3-2), the J gene TRBJ1-2; TRBD1 is a possible D gene (6 bases). V gave up 3 bases and J gave up 4 bases, with 12 bases separating them. CDR1 is LGHDT and CDR2 is YNNKEL in the germline V gene (reference sequence). There are 14 residues in the CDR3. The CDR3 region is CASSQGAEGYGYTF. Here the CDR3 DNA reads TGTGCCAGCAGCCAGGGGGCTGAGGGCTATGGCTACACCTTC.

The chain has TRBV7-6 and TRBJ2-1; D perhaps matches TRBD1 (6 bases). Looked up from germline, CDR1 is SGHVS and CDR2 is FNYEAQ. Trimming left V 5 bases short and J 7 bases short, with 15 bases between. This CDR3 region has 14 residues. As DNA, the CDR3 is TGTGCCAGCAGCGCCCAGGGGCCGGGTAATGAGCAGTTCTTC. Protein product: CASSAQGPGNEQFF.

The rearrangement joins TRBV5-8 to TRBJ2-5; 12 bases match TRBD2. This CDR3 is 17 amino acids long. CDR1 is SGHTS and CDR2 is YDEGEE in the germline V gene. Trimming at V came to 0 bases and at J to 2 bases, leaving 5 bases not matched to a gene. DNA of the CDR3: TGTGCCAGCAGCTTGGGGGGGACTAGCGGGCCACAAGAGACCCAGTACTTC. Amino acid sequence: CASSLGGTSGPQETQYF.

The chain combines TRBV6-1 with TRBJ1-5; tentative D call: TRBD1 (5 bases). The CDR3 covers 15 residues. Germline lookup yields CDR1 MNHNS and CDR2 SASEGT. Trimming cost V 2 bases and J 0 bases, with 8 bases left between them. CDR3 loop: CASSELGGSNQPQHF. The CDR3 coding sequence is TGTGCCAGCAGTGAATTGGGGGGTAGCAATCAGCCCCAGCATTTT.

This rearrangement joins TRBV19 to TRBJ2-2; 7 positions match TRBD1. V lost 5 bases to trimming and J lost 6 bases; unmatched junction nucleotides: 9. The CDR3 is 15 amino acids. The germline CDR1 and CDR2 sequences are LNHDA and SQIVND (reference sequence). The CDR3 sequence is CASSVQTGIAGELFF. Written as DNA, the CDR3 is TGTGCCAGTAGTGTACAGACAGGGATAGCCGGGGAGCTGTTTTTT.

The table lists this clone with a few counts. The rearrangement uses TRBV19 and TRBJ1-5; no firm D call. Germline assignment: CDR1 LNHDA and CDR2 SQIVND (reference sequence). V was pared by 5 bases and J by 8 bases, with 16 bases between. This CDR3 is 14 amino acids long. This chain's CDR3 is CASSVHSPGEPQHF. CDR3 sequence (DNA): TGTGCCAGTAGTGTCCACAGCCCAGGTGAGCCCCAGCATTTT.

The chain uses TRBV29-1 and TRBJ1-4; perhaps TRBD1 as D (6 bases). This CDR3 has 12 amino acids. Germline V CDR1 and CDR2: SQVTM, ANQGSEA. V lost 1 base to trimming and J lost 10 bases, with 10 bases between them. The CDR3 loop is CSVEGRGGKLFF. The CDR3 DNA is TGCAGCGTTGAAGGCAGAGGGGGAAAACTGTTTTTT. Using reference TRBV29-1 and TRBJ1-4 for the parts outside the CDR3, the full variable domain is SAVISQKPSRDICQRGTSLTIQCQVDSQVTMMFWYRQQPGQSLTLIATANQGSEATYESGFVIDKFPISRPNLTFSTLTVSNMSPEDSSIYLCSVEGRGGKLFFGSGTQLSVL.

This chain links TRBV29-1 with TRBJ1-1; TRBD1 matches 10 bases. Unmatched junction bases numbered 8, after V lost 7 bases and J lost 6 bases. CDR1 and CDR2 (germline): SQVTM, ANQGSEA. The CDR3 is made up of 13 amino acids. The CDR3: CSAETGGVPEAFF. CDR3 bases: TGCAGCGCTGAGACAGGGGGCGTACCTGAAGCTTTCTTT.

The chain joins TRBV10-3 to TRBJ2-5; D is possibly TRBD1 (5 bases). The CDR3 length is 13 residues. The V end lost 10 bases, the J end lost 0 bases, and 12 bases lay between the germline ends. Germline values: CDR1 ENHRY, CDR2 SYGVKD. The chain's CDR3 is CATEKGYQETQYF. The CDR3 DNA follows: TGTGCCACCGAAAAGGGGTACCAAGAGACCCAGTACTTC.

This rearrangement joins TRBV19 to TRBJ1-1; the D gene is possibly TRBD1 (5 bases). From germline, CDR1 is LNHDA and CDR2 SQIVND (reference sequence). The CDR3 consists of 14 residues. V shed 5 bases and J shed 0 bases, with 10 bases lying between them. The CDR3 nucleotides are TGTGCCAGTAGTTCAACAGGTTTGAACACTGAAGCTTTCTTT. This gives the protein CASSSTGLNTEAFF. Complete variable domain (other parts from reference TRBV19 and TRBJ1-1): DGGITQSPKYLFRKEGQNVTLSCEQNLNHDAMYWYRQDPGQGLRLIYYSQIVNDFQKGDIAEGYSVSREKKESFPLTVTSAQKNPTAFYLCASSSTGLNTEAFFGQGTRLTVV.